This T cell receptor beta chain was sequenced during a study of T cells after yellow fever vaccination. Regarding the study as a whole: Peak timing came faster in the weaker secondary response, day 5 versus 15. FACS-sorted repertoires could harbor abundant contaminating bulk-population clonotypes.

CDR3 length: 14 amino acids. V lost 4 bases and J 0 bases, leaving 10 bases between the germline ends. TCRdb ran MiXCR on the 5' RACE reads and lists one entry per CDR3 protein. The sample has under 700,000 distinct CDR3 sequences; 17% are singletons. At least ten counts were recorded for this clonotype. Its specificity is not known. The genes are TRBV12-3 or TRBV12-4 and TRBJ2-7; no firm D call. Sequencing used PBMCs, obtained about 5 days after the first yellow fever vaccination. The sequence came from a man between 18 and 29 years old who received the YFV17D yellow fever vaccine. CDR3 coding DNA: TGTGCCAGCAGTTCCGGACGGAGCTCCTACGAGCAGTACTTC. Translated, it gives CASSSGRSSYEQYF.